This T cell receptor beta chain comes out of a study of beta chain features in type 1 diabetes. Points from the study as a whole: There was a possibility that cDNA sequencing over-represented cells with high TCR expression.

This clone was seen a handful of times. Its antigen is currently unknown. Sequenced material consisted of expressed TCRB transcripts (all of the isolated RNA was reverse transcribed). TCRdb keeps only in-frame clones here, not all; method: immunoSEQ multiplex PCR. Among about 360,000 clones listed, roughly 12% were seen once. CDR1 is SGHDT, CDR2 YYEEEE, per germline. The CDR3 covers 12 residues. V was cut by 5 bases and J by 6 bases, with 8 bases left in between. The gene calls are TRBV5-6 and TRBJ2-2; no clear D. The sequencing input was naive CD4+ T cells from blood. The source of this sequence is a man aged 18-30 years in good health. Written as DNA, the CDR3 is TGTGCCAGCAGGCCGCGAGCCGGGGAGCTGTTTTTT. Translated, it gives CASRPRAGELFF.